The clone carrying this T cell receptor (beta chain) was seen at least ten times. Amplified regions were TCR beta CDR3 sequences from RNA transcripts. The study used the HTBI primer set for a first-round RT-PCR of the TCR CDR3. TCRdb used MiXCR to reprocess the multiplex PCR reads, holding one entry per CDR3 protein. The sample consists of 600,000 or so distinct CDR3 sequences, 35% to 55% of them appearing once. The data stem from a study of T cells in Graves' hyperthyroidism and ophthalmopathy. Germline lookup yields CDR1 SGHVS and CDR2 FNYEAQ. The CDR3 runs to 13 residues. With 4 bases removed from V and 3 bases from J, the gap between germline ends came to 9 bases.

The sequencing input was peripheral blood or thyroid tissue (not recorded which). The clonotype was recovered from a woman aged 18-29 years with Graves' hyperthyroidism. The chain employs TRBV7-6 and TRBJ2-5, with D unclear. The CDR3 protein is CASSSWSKETQYF. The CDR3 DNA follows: TGTGCCAGCAGCTCCTGGTCAAAAGAGACCCAGTACTTC.